This T cell receptor beta chain was recovered during a study of blood T cell repertoires in COVID-19. This CDR3 contains 12 residues. In germline, CDR1 is ENHRY, CDR2 SYGVKD. The V and J ends lost 3 bases and 5 bases respectively, with 5 bases between them. Produced via immunoSEQ multiplex PCR; TCRdb's table is partial and in-frame only. The data contain hundreds of thousands of clones, about nine tenths of them seen just once; the ten biggest clones take up under 2.5%. On this clone itself: At the DNA level, this CDR3 is encoded by other sequences in the same sample as well.

All recovered Cohort 3 donors got two negative PCRs, got clearance, or saw symptom resolution. The genes are TRBV10-3 and TRBJ1-5; D not resolved. This clonotype was obtained from a woman aged 18-29 years who had recovered from COVID-19. The sample comprised PBMCs or T cells enriched from blood (not recorded which). CDR3 region: CAISEADQPQHF. The CDR3 DNA reads as TGTGCCATCAGTGAAGCTGATCAGCCCCAGCATTTT.